Following are 3 T cell receptor beta chains from one sample sequenced in a study of blood T cell repertoires in COVID-19. Assay used: immunoSEQ multiplex PCR; TCRdb lists only in-frame clones, some missing. The profile shows approximately 110,000 clones, about 93% of them singletons. The sample taken for sequencing was peripheral blood. Every receptor here comes from a man over 45 with COVID-19, enrolled during active disease.

The chain combines TRBV4-1 with TRBJ2-5; D is uncertain. V lost 4 bases and J lost 1, with 13 bases in between. The CDR3 covers 15 residues. Per germline, CDR1 MGHRA and CDR2 YSYEKL. The CDR3 nucleotides are TGCGCCAGCAGCCCAGAGGAGACCTTCCAAGAGACCCAGTACTTC. It specifies CASSPEETFQETQYF.

This rearrangement joins TRBV7-2 to TRBJ2-5, with TRBD1 identical over 9 bases. Germline V gene sequence: CDR1 SGHTA, CDR2 FQGNSA. V gave up 5 bases and J gave up 3 bases; unmatched junction bases: 7. This CDR3 comprises 15 residues. CDR3 protein: CASSIGQGIEETQYF. The CDR3 coding sequence is TGTGCCAGCAGCATCGGACAGGGGATAGAAGAGACCCAGTACTTC.

The chain combines TRBV28 with TRBJ2-5; maybe TRBD2 (7 bases). Between the trimmed V and J ends, which lost 7 bases and 5 bases, there was a span of 17 bases. Germline assignment: CDR1 MDHEN and CDR2 SYDVKM. The CDR3 extends over 14 amino acids. CDR3 sequence: CASNPGGARETQYF. In nucleotides, the CDR3 is TGTGCCAGCAACCCTGGGGGGGCGAGGGAGACCCAGTACTTC.